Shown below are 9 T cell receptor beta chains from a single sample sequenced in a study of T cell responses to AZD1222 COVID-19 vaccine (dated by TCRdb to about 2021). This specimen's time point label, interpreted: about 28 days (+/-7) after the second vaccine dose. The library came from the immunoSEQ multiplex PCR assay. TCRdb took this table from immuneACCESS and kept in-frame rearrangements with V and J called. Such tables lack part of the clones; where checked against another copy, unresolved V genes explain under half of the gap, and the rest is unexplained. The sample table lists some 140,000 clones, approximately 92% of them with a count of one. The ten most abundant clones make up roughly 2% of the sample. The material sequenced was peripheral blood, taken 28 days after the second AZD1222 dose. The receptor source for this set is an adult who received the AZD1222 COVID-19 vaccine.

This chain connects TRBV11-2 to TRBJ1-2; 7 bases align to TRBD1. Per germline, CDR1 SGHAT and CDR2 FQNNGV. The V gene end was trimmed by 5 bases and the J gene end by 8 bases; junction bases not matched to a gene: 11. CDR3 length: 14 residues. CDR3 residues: CASSPDRVPYGYTF. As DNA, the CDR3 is TGTGCCAGCAGCCCAGACAGGGTTCCTTACGGCTACACCTTC.

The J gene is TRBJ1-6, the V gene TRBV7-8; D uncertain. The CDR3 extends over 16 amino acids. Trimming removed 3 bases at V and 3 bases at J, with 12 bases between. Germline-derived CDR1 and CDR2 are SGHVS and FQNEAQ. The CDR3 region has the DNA TGTGCCAGCAGCTTGTCCGACGGTCGCTATAATTCACCCCTCCACTTT. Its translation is CASSLSDGRYNSPLHF.

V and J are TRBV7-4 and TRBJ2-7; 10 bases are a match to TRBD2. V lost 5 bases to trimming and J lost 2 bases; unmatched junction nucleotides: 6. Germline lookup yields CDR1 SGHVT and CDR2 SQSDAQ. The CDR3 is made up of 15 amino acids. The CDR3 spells CASSQAGGLTYEQYF. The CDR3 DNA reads TGTGCCAGCAGCCAAGCGGGGGGGCTAACCTACGAGCAGTACTTC.

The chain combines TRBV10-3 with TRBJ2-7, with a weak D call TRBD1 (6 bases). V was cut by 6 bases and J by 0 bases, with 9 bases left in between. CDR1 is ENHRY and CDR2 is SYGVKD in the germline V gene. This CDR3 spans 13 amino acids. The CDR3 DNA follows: TGTGCCATCAGACCGGACAGCTCCTACGAGCAGTACGTC. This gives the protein CAIRPDSSYEQYV.

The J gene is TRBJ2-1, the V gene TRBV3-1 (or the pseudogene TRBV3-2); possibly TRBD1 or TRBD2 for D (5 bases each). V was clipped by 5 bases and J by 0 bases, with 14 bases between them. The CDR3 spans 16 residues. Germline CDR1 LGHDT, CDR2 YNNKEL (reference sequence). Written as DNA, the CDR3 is TGTGCCAGCAGCACAACTATAGGGACCTCCTACAATGAGCAGTTCTTC. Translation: CASSTTIGTSYNEQFF.

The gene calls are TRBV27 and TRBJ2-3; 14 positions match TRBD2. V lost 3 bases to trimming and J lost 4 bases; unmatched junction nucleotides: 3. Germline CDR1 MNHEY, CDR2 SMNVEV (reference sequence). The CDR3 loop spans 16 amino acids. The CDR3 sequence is CASSLGLAGASDTQYF. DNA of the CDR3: TGTGCCAGCAGTTTGGGACTAGCGGGGGCGTCAGATACGCAGTATTTT.

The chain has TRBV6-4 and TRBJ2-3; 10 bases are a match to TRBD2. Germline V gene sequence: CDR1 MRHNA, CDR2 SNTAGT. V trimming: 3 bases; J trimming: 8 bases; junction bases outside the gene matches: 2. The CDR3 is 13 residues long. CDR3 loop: CASSEWTSGTQYF. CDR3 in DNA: TGTGCCAGCAGTGAATGGACTAGCGGTACGCAGTATTTT.

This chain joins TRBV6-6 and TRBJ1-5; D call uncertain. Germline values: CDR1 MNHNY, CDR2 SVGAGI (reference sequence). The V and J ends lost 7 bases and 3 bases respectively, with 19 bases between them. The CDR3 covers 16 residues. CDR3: CASNRGPRGANQPQHF. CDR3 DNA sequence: TGTGCCAGCAACCGAGGACCCCGGGGAGCCAATCAGCCCCAGCATTTT.

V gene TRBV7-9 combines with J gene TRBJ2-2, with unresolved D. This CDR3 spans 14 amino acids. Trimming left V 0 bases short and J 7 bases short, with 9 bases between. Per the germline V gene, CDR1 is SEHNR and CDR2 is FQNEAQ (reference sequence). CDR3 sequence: CASSLAQLGGELFF. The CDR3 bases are TGTGCCAGCAGCTTAGCCCAGCTGGGCGGGGAGCTGTTTTTT.